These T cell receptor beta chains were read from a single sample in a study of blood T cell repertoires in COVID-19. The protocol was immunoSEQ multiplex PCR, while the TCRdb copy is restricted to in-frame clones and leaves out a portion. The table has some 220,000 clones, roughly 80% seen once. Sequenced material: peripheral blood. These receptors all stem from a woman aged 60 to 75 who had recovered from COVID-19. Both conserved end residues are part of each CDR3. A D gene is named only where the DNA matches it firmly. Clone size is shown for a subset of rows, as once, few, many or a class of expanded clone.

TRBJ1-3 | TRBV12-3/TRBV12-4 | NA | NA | CASSLNTGNTIYF | TGTGCCAGCAGTTTAAACACAGGAAACACCATATATTTT
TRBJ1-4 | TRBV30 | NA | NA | CAWSVLGGPNEKLFF | TGTGCCTGGAGTGTACTGGGGGGACCTAATGAAAAACTGTTTTTT
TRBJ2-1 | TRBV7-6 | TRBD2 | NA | CASSLVRGGVNEQFF | TGTGCCAGCAGCTTAGTTAGGGGAGGGGTCAATGAGCAGTTCTTC
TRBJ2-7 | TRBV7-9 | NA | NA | CASSSTSLPYEQYF | TGTGCCAGCAGCTCTACTAGCCTCCCCTACGAGCAGTACTTC
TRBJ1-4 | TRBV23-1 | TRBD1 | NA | CASLDRGQLEEEKLFF | TGCGCCAGCCTAGACAGGGGGCAGCTCGAAGAGGAAAAACTGTTTTTT
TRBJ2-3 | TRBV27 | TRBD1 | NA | CASSPLQGADTQYF | TGTGCCAGCAGTCCCCTACAGGGGGCAGATACGCAGTATTTT
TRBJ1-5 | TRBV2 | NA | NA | CASSESYSNQPQHF | TGTGCCAGCAGCGAGAGCTATAGCAATCAGCCCCAGCATTTT
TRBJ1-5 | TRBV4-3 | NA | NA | CASSQGRGLDSNQPQHF | TGCGCCAGCAGCCAAGGACGGGGGTTGGATAGCAATCAGCCCCAGCATTTT
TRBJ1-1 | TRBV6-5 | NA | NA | CASSYSRVGKGAFF | TGTGCCAGCAGTTACTCGAGGGTGGGGAAAGGAGCTTTCTTT
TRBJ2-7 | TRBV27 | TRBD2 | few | CASSLRLGASGGYEQYF | TGTGCCAGCAGTTTACGTCTCGGGGCTAGCGGGGGTTACGAGCAGTACTTC
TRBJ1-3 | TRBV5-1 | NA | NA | CASSLQGTSGNTIYF | TGCGCCAGCAGCTTGCAGGGGACCTCTGGAAACACCATATATTTT
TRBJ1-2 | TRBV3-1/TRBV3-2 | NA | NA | CASSQALDSRANYGYTF | TGTGCCAGCAGCCAAGCGTTAGACAGTAGAGCTAACTATGGCTACACCTTC
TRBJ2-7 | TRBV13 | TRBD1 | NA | CASSRRGSYEQYF | TGTGCCAGCAGCCGCAGGGGGTCGTACGAGCAGTACTTC
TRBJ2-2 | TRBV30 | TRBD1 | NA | CAWSLGQAGELFF | TGTGCCTGGAGTCTCGGACAGGCCGGGGAGCTGTTTTTT
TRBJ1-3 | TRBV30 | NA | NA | CAWSLQGSGNTIYF | TGTGCCTGGAGTCTACAGGGCTCTGGAAACACCATATATTTT
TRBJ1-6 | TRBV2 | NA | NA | CASSPGQNNSPLHF | TGTGCCAGCAGTCCCGGACAGAATAATTCACCCCTCCACTTT
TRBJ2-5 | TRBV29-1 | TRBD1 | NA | CSVEGTGKETQYF | TGCAGCGTTGAGGGGACAGGGAAAGAGACCCAGTACTTC
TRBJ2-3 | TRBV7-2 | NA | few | CASSLTGAGVSQYF | TGTGCCAGCAGCTTGACGGGGGCGGGGGTTTCGCAGTATTTT
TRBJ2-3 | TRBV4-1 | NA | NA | CASSLLAETSTDTQYF | TGCGCCAGCAGCCTATTAGCGGAAACTAGCACAGATACGCAGTATTTT
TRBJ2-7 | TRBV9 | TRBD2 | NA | CASSGGGGTSGGEQYF | TGTGCCAGCAGTGGCGGCGGGGGGACTTCGGGCGGCGAGCAGTACTTC
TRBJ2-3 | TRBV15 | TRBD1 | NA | CATSRVRGLADTQYF | TGTGCCACCAGCAGAGTGAGGGGGCTGGCAGATACGCAGTATTTT
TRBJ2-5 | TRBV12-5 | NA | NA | CASGLSPKETQYF | TGTGCTAGTGGTTTGTCCCCAAAAGAGACCCAGTACTTC
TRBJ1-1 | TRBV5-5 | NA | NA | CASRRKGIQGRNTEAFF | TGTGCCAGCAGGCGGAAGGGCATTCAGGGGAGGAACACTGAAGCTTTCTTT
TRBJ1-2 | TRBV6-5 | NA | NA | CASSYRGRGYTF | TGTGCCAGCAGTTACAGGGGCAGGGGCTACACCTTC
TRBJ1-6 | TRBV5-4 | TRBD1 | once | CASSPKGQAGNSPLHF | TGTGCCAGCAGCCCAAAGGGACAGGCGGGAAATTCACCCCTCCACTTT
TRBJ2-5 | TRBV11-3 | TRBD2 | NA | CASSSGTSGETQYF | TGTGCCAGCAGCTCCGGGACTAGCGGGGAGACCCAGTACTTC
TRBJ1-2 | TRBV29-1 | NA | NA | CSVEGYRNGGHGYTF | TGCAGCGTTGAAGGATACCGGAACGGGGGTCACGGCTACACCTTC
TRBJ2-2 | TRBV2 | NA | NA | CASSYVLNTGELFF | TGTGCCAGCAGTTACGTACTAAACACCGGGGAGCTGTTTTTT
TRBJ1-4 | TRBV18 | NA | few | CASSRGGNEKLFF | TGTGCCAGCTCAAGAGGGGGAAATGAAAAACTGTTTTTT
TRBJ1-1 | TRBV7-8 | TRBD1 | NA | CASSWGQAGYGEAFF | TGTGCCAGCAGCTGGGGACAGGCCGGATACGGTGAAGCTTTCTTT
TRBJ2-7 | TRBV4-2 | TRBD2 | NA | CASSQDIGGSSYEQYF | TGTGCCAGCAGCCAAGATATAGGCGGGAGCTCCTACGAGCAGTACTTC
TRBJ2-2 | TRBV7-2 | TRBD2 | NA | CASSLGAGGFGELFF | TGTGCCAGCAGCTTAGGGGCGGGGGGATTCGGGGAGCTGTTTTTT
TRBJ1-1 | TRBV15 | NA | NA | CATSRLVAGNTEAFF | TGTGCCACCAGCAGGCTGGTCGCGGGGAACACTGAAGCTTTCTTT
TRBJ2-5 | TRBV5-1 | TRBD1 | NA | CASRRQGPQETQYF | TGCGCCAGCAGGCGACAGGGGCCCCAAGAGACCCAGTACTTC
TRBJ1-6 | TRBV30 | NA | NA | CAWSLGLDSYNSPLHF | TGTGCCTGGAGTCTCGGACTGGACTCCTATAATTCACCCCTCCACTTT
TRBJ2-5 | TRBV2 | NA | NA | CASRGTLQETQYF | TGTGCCAGCAGGGGGACTTTACAAGAGACCCAGTACTTC
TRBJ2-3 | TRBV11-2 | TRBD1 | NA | CASSYATGWSNTDTQYF | TGTGCCAGCAGCTACGCGACAGGGTGGAGCAACACAGATACGCAGTATTTT
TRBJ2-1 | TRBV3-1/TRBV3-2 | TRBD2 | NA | CASSHPTSGNSYNEQFF | TGTGCCAGCAGCCACCCGACTAGCGGGAACTCCTACAATGAGCAGTTCTTC
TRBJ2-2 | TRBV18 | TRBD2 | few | CASSSGLADTGELFF | TGTGCCAGCTCATCCGGACTAGCCGACACCGGGGAGCTGTTTTTT
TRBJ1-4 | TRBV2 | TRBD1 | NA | CASSAGTGYEKLFF | TGTGCCAGCAGTGCCGGGACAGGTTATGAAAAACTGTTTTTT
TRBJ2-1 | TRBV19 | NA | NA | CASRKSGTYNNEQFF | TGTGCCAGTAGAAAATCCGGGACATATAACAATGAGCAGTTCTTC
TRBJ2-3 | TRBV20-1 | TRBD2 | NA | CSAGLAATQYF | TGCAGTGCAGGCCTAGCGGCTACGCAGTATTTT
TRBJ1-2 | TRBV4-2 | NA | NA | CASSQADQGIRGYTF | TGTGCCAGCAGCCAAGCGGACCAGGGGATTCGTGGCTACACCTTC
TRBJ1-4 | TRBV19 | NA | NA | CASSIGALGGQEKLFF | TGTGCCAGTAGTATAGGGGCTTTGGGGGGGCAAGAAAAACTGTTTTTT
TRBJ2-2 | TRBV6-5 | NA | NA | CASSYSSQGYTGELFF | TGTGCCAGCAGTTACTCGTCACAGGGTTACACCGGGGAGCTGTTTTTT
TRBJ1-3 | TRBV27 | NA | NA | CASSLFRGNTIYF | TGTGCCAGCAGTTTATTCCGTGGAAACACCATATATTTT
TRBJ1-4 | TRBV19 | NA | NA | CAVGASNEKLFF | TGTGCCGTGGGGGCGAGTAATGAAAAACTGTTTTTT
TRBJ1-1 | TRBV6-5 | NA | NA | CAGDGGLGNTEAFF | TGTGCCGGGGATGGAGGGCTAGGGAACACTGAAGCTTTCTTT
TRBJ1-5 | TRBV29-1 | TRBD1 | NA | CSVVDRGNQPQHF | TGCAGCGTCGTCGACAGGGGCAATCAGCCCCAGCATTTT
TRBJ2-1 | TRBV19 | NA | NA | CASKTSSYNEQFF | TGTGCCAGTAAGACTTCCTCCTACAATGAGCAGTTCTTC
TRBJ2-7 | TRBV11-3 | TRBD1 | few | CASSLGTDYEQYF | TGTGCCAGCAGCTTGGGGACAGACTACGAGCAGTACTTC
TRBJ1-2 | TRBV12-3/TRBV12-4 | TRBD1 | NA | CASTPGTGNGYTF | TGTGCCAGCACCCCTGGGACAGGGAATGGCTACACCTTC
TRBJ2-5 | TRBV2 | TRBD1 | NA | CASSPTGRETQYF | TGTGCCAGCAGTCCGACAGGGCGAGAGACCCAGTACTTC
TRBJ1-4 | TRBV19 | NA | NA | CASGVGVTNEKLFF | TGTGCCAGTGGAGTCGGGGTGACTAATGAAAAACTGTTTTTT